The 22 T cell receptor beta chains below were found in one sample sequenced in a study of blood T cell repertoires in COVID-19. TCRdb's copy holds only in-frame clones and misses some; the assay was immunoSEQ multiplex PCR. The sample consists of some 420,000 clones, around 89% of them appearing once. Material for sequencing was PBMCs or T cells enriched from blood (not recorded which). The receptors shown here come from a young man who had recovered from COVID-19.

The V call is TRBV9, the J call TRBJ1-2; 7 bases fit TRBD1. V was clipped by 4 bases and J by 5 bases; unmatched bases: 14. CDR1 SGDLS and CDR2 YYNGEE come from the germline V gene. This CDR3 spans 16 amino acids. CDR3 DNA sequence: TGTGCCAGCAGCCCCCGGACAGGATGGGGGACTTATGGCTACACCTTC. Amino acid sequence: CASSPRTGWGTYGYTF. Filled out from reference TRBV9 and TRBJ1-2, the complete variable domain reads DSGVTQTPKHLITATGQRVTLRCSPRSGDLSVYWYQQSLDQGLQFLIQYYNGEERAKGNILERFSAQQFPDLHSELNLSSLELGDSALYFCASSPRTGWGTYGYTFGSGTRLTVV.

The chain links TRBV14 to TRBJ2-5, with 8 nucleotides matching TRBD2. The CDR3 runs to 14 residues. The J segment lost 4 bases and the V segment lost 6 bases, leaving 7 bases of the junction unmatched. The V gene's germline CDR1 is SGHDN and CDR2 FVKESK. The CDR3 bases are TGTGCCAGCAGACTGTCGGGAGGGCCAGAGACCCAGTACTTC. Protein sequence: CASRLSGGPETQYF.

This clone was detected only a few times. The chain is built from TRBV6-2 or TRBV6-3 and TRBJ2-3; D is undetermined. In germline, CDR1 is MNHEY, CDR2 SVGEGT. Trimming removed 5 bases at V and 4 bases at J, with 4 bases between. This CDR3 has 11 amino acids. CDR3 coding DNA: TGTGCCAGCAGTCGAGCAGATACGCAGTATTTT. This gives the protein CASSRADTQYF.

The chain couples TRBV6-6 to TRBJ1-5; D is unresolved. There are 13 residues in the CDR3. The V gene lost 5 bases and the J gene lost 0 bases, with 5 bases spanning the gap. From germline, CDR1 is MNHNY and CDR2 SVGAGI (reference sequence). The CDR3 coding sequence is TGTGCCAGCAGTGGCGGTAGCAATCAGCCCCAGCATTTT. It specifies CASSGGSNQPQHF.

The V call is TRBV9, the J call TRBJ1-2, with D tentatively TRBD1 (5 bases). CDR3 size: 13 residues. V lost 1 base to trimming and J lost 7 bases, with 11 bases between them. The germline CDR1 and CDR2 sequences are SGDLS and YYNGEE. CDR3 in DNA: TGTGCCAGCAGCGTATCCCCCCAGGGTGGCTACACCTTC. This encodes CASSVSPQGGYTF.

The DNA of the CDR3 is TGTGCCAGCACAACAGGGGTGATCACTAATGAAAAACTGTTTTTT. The encoded protein is CASTTGVITNEKLFF. The rearrangement joins TRBV2 to TRBJ1-4, with 7 bases that match TRBD1. Germline CDR1 and CDR2: SNHLY and FYNNEI. The CDR3 length is 15 residues. The ends lost 7 bases at V and 2 bases at J; junction bases unmatched: 7.

The chain has TRBV29-1 and TRBJ2-1; TRBD2 matches at 7 bases. Germline-derived CDR1 and CDR2 are SQVTM and ANQGSEA. This CDR3 is built from 12 residues. The J segment lost 6 bases and the V segment lost 8 bases, leaving 7 bases of the junction unmatched. CDR3 loop: CSFSAGFNEQFF. DNA of the CDR3: TGCAGCTTCTCAGCGGGATTCAATGAGCAGTTCTTC.

The chain links TRBV6-1 to TRBJ2-5, with TRBD1 as a possible D gene (6 bases). This CDR3 is 18 amino acids long. The germline V and J ends were trimmed by 2 bases and 7 bases, with 26 bases remaining between them. Germline V lookup: CDR1 MNHNS, CDR2 SASEGT. The CDR3 reads CASSERTGKGFGPWTQYF. CDR3 DNA sequence: TGTGCCAGCAGTGAACGAACAGGGAAAGGGTTTGGTCCCTGGACCCAGTACTTC.

The chain couples TRBV18 to TRBJ1-1, with TRBD1 as a possible D gene (6 bases). Trimming pared 6 bases from V and 1 base from J, leaving 9 bases between. The germline CDR1 and CDR2 sequences are KGHSH and LQKENI. The CDR3 has 13 amino acids. The CDR3: CASSRGENTEAFF. The DNA of the CDR3 is TGTGCCAGCTCCAGGGGAGAGAACACTGAAGCTTTCTTT.

This clone was found a few times. The chain has TRBV4-1 and TRBJ2-1, with D perhaps matching TRBD1 (5 bases). Looked up from germline, CDR1 is MGHRA and CDR2 is YSYEKL. The germline V and J ends were trimmed by 5 bases and 6 bases, with 20 bases remaining between them. The CDR3 sequence is 16 residues long. The CDR3 bases are TGCGCCAGCAGCAGACAGAGCACCAAACGGTTCAATGAGCAGTTCTTC. It specifies CASSRQSTKRFNEQFF.

This chain links TRBV18 with TRBJ1-1; D might be TRBD1 (6 bases). CDR3 length equals 14 residues. Germline loops: CDR1 KGHSH, CDR2 LQKENI. The V and J ends lost 4 bases and 7 bases respectively, with 16 bases between them. CDR3 region: CASSQLPGGGEAFF. As DNA, the CDR3 is TGTGCCAGCTCACAACTTCCGGGGGGCGGTGAAGCTTTCTTT.

This clone was counted a single time. CDR3 nucleotide sequence: TGCAGCGTCTCGGACAACTCCTACAATGAGCAGTTCTTC. This codes for CSVSDNSYNEQFF. The J gene is TRBJ2-1, the V gene TRBV29-1; possibly TRBD1 for D (5 bases). Germline assignment: CDR1 SQVTM and CDR2 ANQGSEA. Deletions cut 6 bases from V and 0 bases from J, with 9 bases between. CDR3 size: 13 residues.

The V gene is TRBV30, the J gene TRBJ1-4; maybe TRBD1 (5 bases). The germline CDR1 and CDR2 sequences are GTSNPN and SVGIG (reference sequence). Trimming pared 3 bases from V and 4 bases from J, leaving 15 bases between. This CDR3 contains 15 residues. Here the CDR3 reads CAWSPTGGGNEKLFF. In DNA form, the CDR3 reads TGTGCCTGGAGCCCAACGGGGGGAGGTAATGAAAAACTGTTTTTT.

The chain recombines TRBV2 with TRBJ2-5, with 11 bases matching TRBD2. The CDR3 runs 15 residues. The trim removed 6 bases at V and 2 bases at J, leaving 5 bases unmatched. Per germline, CDR1 SNHLY and CDR2 FYNNEI. CDR3 DNA sequence: TGTGCCAGCAGCAAACTAGCGGGGGAACAAGAGACCCAGTACTTC. This encodes CASSKLAGEQETQYF. The full variable domain, in which reference TRBV2 and TRBJ2-5 provide the parts outside the CDR3, is EPEVTQTPSHQVTQMGQEVILRCVPISNHLYFYWYRQILGQKVEFLVSFYNNEISEKSEIFDDQFSVERPDGSNFTLKIRSTKLEDSAMYFCASSKLAGEQETQYFGPGTRLLVL.

This chain connects TRBV28 to TRBJ1-6; D not certain. CDR3 size: 15 residues. Trimming took 6 bases from V and 6 from J, leaving 15 bases between them. Germline CDR1 MDHEN, CDR2 SYDVKM. The CDR3 DNA sequence: TGTGCCAGCAGCGGGCCCGGACGGGGTAATTCACCCCTCCACTTT. Translation gives CASSGPGRGNSPLHF. Looking up the rest from reference TRBV28 and TRBJ1-6 gives the full variable domain: DVKVTQSSRYLVKRTGEKVFLECVQDMDHENMFWYRQDPGLGLRLIYFSYDVKMKEKGDIPEGYSVSREKKERFSLILESASTNQTSMYLCASSGPGRGNSPLHFGNGTRLTVT.

The chain is built from TRBV12-5 and TRBJ2-6; D not certain. There are 16 residues in the CDR3. Per the germline V gene, CDR1 is LGHNT and CDR2 is FRNRAP. Deletions cut 5 bases from V and 2 bases from J, with 13 bases between. This chain's CDR3 is CASGPSVGAGANVLTF. CDR3 coding DNA: TGTGCTAGTGGTCCTTCCGTCGGTGCTGGGGCCAACGTCCTGACTTTC.

This clone showed up just once. This chain links TRBV19 with TRBJ1-6, with a weak D call TRBD1 (6 bases). CDR3 size: 14 residues. Germline CDR1 and CDR2: LNHDA and SQIVND (reference sequence). Trimming removed 8 bases from V and 0 bases from J, with 8 bases in between. CDR3 in amino acids: CASQGSSYNSPLHF. For the CDR3, the DNA is TGTGCCAGTCAGGGGAGCTCCTATAATTCACCCCTCCACTTT.

This clone appeared a few times. In DNA form, the CDR3 reads TGTGCCAGCAGCTTGCTAGGACAGGGGAACACCTATAATTCACCCCTCCACTTT. Translation gives CASSLLGQGNTYNSPLHF. This chain links TRBV11-2 with TRBJ1-6, with 9 bases lining up with TRBD1. CDR3 length: 18 amino acids. Germline CDR1 and CDR2: SGHAT and FQNNGV. J was trimmed by 2 bases and V by 3 bases; bases with no gene match: 8.

The chain is built from TRBV28 and TRBJ1-1; tentative D call: TRBD1 (5 bases). V was clipped by 3 bases and J by 3 bases, with 8 bases between them. This CDR3 is 13 amino acids long. Germline-derived CDR1 and CDR2 are MDHEN and SYDVKM. In DNA form, the CDR3 reads TGTGCCAGCAGTTTGACGGGGGACACTGAAGCTTTCTTT. Its translation is CASSLTGDTEAFF.

The chain carries TRBV18 and TRBJ2-4; D might be TRBD2 (5 bases). CDR3 length equals 13 residues. Germline V CDR1 and CDR2: KGHSH, LQKENI. Trimming removed 0 bases at V and 11 bases at J, with 11 bases between. The CDR3 is CASSPPAVLVQYF. CDR3 DNA sequence: TGTGCCAGCTCACCACCAGCCGTACTAGTTCAGTACTTC. Combining the CDR3 with reference TRBV18 and TRBJ2-4 gives the whole variable domain NAGVMQNPRHLVRRRGQEARLRCSPMKGHSHVYWYRQLPEEGLKFMVYLQKENIIDESGMPKERFSAEFPKEGPSILRIQQVVRGDSAAYFCASSPPAVLVQYFGAGTRLSVL.

The chain has TRBV5-1 and TRBJ2-1; 7 bases are a match to TRBD2. Germline CDR1 and CDR2: SGHRS and YFSETQ. V lost 5 bases to trimming and J lost 5 bases; unmatched junction nucleotides: 7. CDR3 length: 14 residues. The DNA for the CDR3 is TGCGCCAGCAGGATGCGGCTAGCGGACAATGAGCAGTTCTTC. Amino acid sequence: CASRMRLADNEQFF.

This clone occurred once. The chain employs TRBV20-1 and TRBJ1-4; D may be TRBD1 (5 bases). V was cut by 3 bases and J by 1 base, with 18 bases left in between. The V gene's germline CDR1 is DFQATT and CDR2 SNEGSKA (reference sequence). This CDR3 region has 17 residues. The CDR3 loop reads CSASDSLSARTNEKLFF. The CDR3 region has the DNA TGCAGTGCTAGTGACAGCCTAAGCGCGCGAACTAATGAAAAACTGTTTTTT.